Following are 30 T cell receptor beta chains from one sample sequenced in a study of shared clonotypes between healthy human individuals. Method: immunoSEQ multiplex PCR; TCRdb's copy keeps in-frame clones and lacks some. The table lists some 2,000,000 clones, 95% of them singletons. Material for sequencing was naive CD4+ T cells sorted from blood. Subset indicated: CD45RA+ positively selected. Source of these receptors: a man younger than 35 in good health.

The J gene is TRBJ2-6, the V gene TRBV18; 8 nucleotides line up with TRBD1. The germline gives CDR1 KGHSH, CDR2 LQKENI. J was trimmed by 10 bases and V by 0 bases; bases with no gene match: 2. The CDR3 contains 14 residues. CDR3 in DNA: TGTGCCAGCTCACCACCCGGGACAGGAAACGTCCTGACTTTC. This encodes CASSPPGTGNVLTF.

This clone was seen just once. This may arise from a read error, as a much more abundant clone is one base away. The chain employs TRBV6-1 and TRBJ1-5; TRBD1 might be the D (6 bases). The V end lost 8 bases, the J end lost 4 bases, and 12 bases lay between the germline ends. CDR1 and CDR2 (germline): MNHNS, SASEGT. The CDR3 contains 13 residues. CDR3 sequence: CASEEQGNQPQHF. CDR3 nucleotide sequence: TGTGCCAGCGAGGAACAGGGTAATCAGCCCCAGCATTTT.

V and J are TRBV5-1 and TRBJ2-7; tentatively, D is TRBD1 or TRBD2 (5 bases each). The germline V and J ends were trimmed by 0 bases and 2 bases, with 9 bases remaining between them. CDR1 is SGHRS, CDR2 YFSETQ, per germline. CDR3 length: 14 residues. The CDR3 DNA follows: TGCGCCAGCAGCTTGGGGTTGGGACCCTACGAGCAGTACTTC. It is translated as CASSLGLGPYEQYF.

This clone was detected only once. The V call is TRBV9, the J call TRBJ1-1; a weak D match, TRBD1 (6 bases). The V gene lost 3 bases and the J gene lost 2 bases, with 14 bases spanning the gap. This CDR3 is built from 15 residues. Germline values: CDR1 SGDLS, CDR2 YYNGEE. CDR3 DNA: TGTGCCAGCAGCGCGGGGACAACGAGTAACACTGAAGCTTTCTTT. The encoded protein is CASSAGTTSNTEAFF.

The chain employs TRBV30 and TRBJ2-7; no firm D call. Germline values: CDR1 GTSNPN, CDR2 SVGIG (reference sequence). V was shortened by 1 base and J by 3 bases, with 16 bases between the two germline ends. CDR3 length: 15 amino acids. CDR3 in amino acids: CAWSGSAYAGYEQYF. The CDR3 DNA sequence: TGTGCCTGGAGTGGCTCCGCCTACGCAGGCTACGAGCAGTACTTC.

The chain uses TRBV19 and TRBJ2-2; tentatively, D is TRBD2 (6 bases). CDR3 length: 14 residues. CDR1 is LNHDA, CDR2 SQIVND, per germline (reference sequence). With 6 bases removed from V and 4 bases from J, the gap between germline ends came to 12 bases. The CDR3 DNA is TGTGCCAGTAGCCTCGGGGGTGGCACCGGGGAGCTGTTTTTT. Its protein product is CASSLGGGTGELFF.

Comment on this clone: The same CDR3 also results from other DNA sequences found in this sample. The V and J genes are TRBV27 and TRBJ1-3; D possibly corresponds to TRBD1 (6 bases). CDR1 MNHEY and CDR2 SMNVEV come from the germline V gene (reference sequence). The CDR3 is 14 amino acids. Trimming removed 4 bases from V and 1 base from J, with 8 bases in between. CDR3 loop: CASSSTGSGNTIYF. DNA of the CDR3: TGTGCCAGCAGTTCAACAGGGTCTGGAAACACCATATATTTT.

Points on this clone: The sample contains more than one DNA sequence encoding this CDR3. V gene TRBV18 combines with J gene TRBJ2-5; tentatively, D is TRBD2 (6 bases). CDR3 length: 15 residues. V lost 3 bases to trimming and J lost 2 bases, with 13 bases between them. Germline V gene lookup returns CDR1 KGHSH and CDR2 LQKENI. The CDR3 sequence is CASSPLAGTQETQYF. The CDR3 DNA sequence: TGTGCCAGCTCACCTCTGGCGGGGACGCAAGAGACCCAGTACTTC.

V gene TRBV5-6 combines with J gene TRBJ2-7; 9 bases are shared with TRBD1. This CDR3 is 17 amino acids long. V lost 3 bases, J lost 4 bases, and 14 bases stayed unmatched. Germline assignment: CDR1 SGHDT and CDR2 YYEEEE. The CDR3 reads CASSYDRGFQKSYEQYF. The CDR3 DNA is TGTGCCAGCAGCTATGACAGGGGGTTCCAGAAAAGTTACGAGCAGTACTTC.

The rearrangement joins TRBV10-1 to TRBJ2-7, with D uncertain. Germline V gives CDR1 WNHNN, CDR2 SYGVQD (reference sequence). The CDR3 spans 13 residues. V was pared by 0 bases and J by 6 bases, with 9 bases between. The CDR3 DNA follows: TGCGCCAGCAGTGAGTCGAGCACTGGCGAGCAGTACTTC. As protein: CASSESSTGEQYF.

The chain combines TRBV18 with TRBJ1-6; weak D call: TRBD1 (6 bases). V lost 2 bases and J 1 base, leaving 9 bases between the germline ends. Per germline, CDR1 KGHSH and CDR2 LQKENI. The CDR3 consists of 16 residues. For the CDR3, the DNA is TGTGCCAGCTCACCAGGCCAGGGGTCCTATAATTCACCCCTCCACTTT. This encodes CASSPGQGSYNSPLHF.

The V gene is TRBV2, the J gene TRBJ2-7; D is unclear. The germline V gene encodes CDR1 SNHLY and CDR2 FYNNEI. Trimming pared 7 bases from V and 6 bases from J, leaving 7 bases between. CDR3 size: 10 residues. CDR3 amino acids: CASKGGEQYF. Written as DNA, the CDR3 is TGTGCCAGCAAGGGTGGCGAGCAGTACTTC. The full variable domain, in which reference TRBV2 and TRBJ2-7 provide the parts outside the CDR3, is EPEVTQTPSHQVTQMGQEVILRCVPISNHLYFYWYRQILGQKVEFLVSFYNNEISEKSEIFDDQFSVERPDGSNFTLKIRSTKLEDSAMYFCASKGGEQYFGPGTRLTVT.

On this clone itself: The sample has other DNA sequences that encode this CDR3 too. The rearrangement joins TRBV20-1 to TRBJ2-3; D unclear. This CDR3 contains 11 residues. V lost 6 bases and J lost 1, with 5 bases in between. CDR1 and CDR2 (germline): DFQATT, SNEGSKA (reference sequence). This CDR3 is CSAARTDTQYF. CDR3 nucleotides: TGCAGTGCAGCTCGCACAGATACGCAGTATTTT.

The chain couples TRBV2 to TRBJ2-1, with 8 bases identical to TRBD2. The ends lost 6 bases at V and 0 bases at J; junction bases unmatched: 4. CDR1 is SNHLY and CDR2 is FYNNEI in the germline V gene. The length of the CDR3 is 15 residues. Written as DNA, the CDR3 is TGTGCCAGCAGCCTACTAGCGGCCTCCTACAATGAGCAGTTCTTC. It codes for CASSLLAASYNEQFF.

The count of this clone is one. Within the sample, other DNA sequences also encode this same CDR3. This rearrangement joins TRBV5-4 to TRBJ1-2; TRBD1 aligns across 11 bases. The CDR3 loop spans 15 amino acids. Germline CDR1 SGHNT, CDR2 YYREEE (reference sequence). Losses at the gene ends were 0 bases for V and 7 bases for J; bases not matched to a gene: 5. CDR3: CASSLGGQGARGYTF. CDR3 DNA: TGTGCCAGCAGCTTGGGTGGACAGGGGGCGCGTGGCTACACCTTC.

This clone was seen once. Other DNA sequences of this sample code for an identical CDR3. This sequence joins TRBV6-4 and TRBJ1-1, with D perhaps TRBD1 (5 bases). The CDR3 has 13 amino acids. The V gene lost 4 bases and the J gene lost 5 bases, with 11 bases spanning the gap. Germline V gene data show CDR1 as MRHNA and CDR2 as SNTAGT. CDR3 bases: TGTGCCAGCAGTGTCCAGGGAGGGACTGAAGCTTTCTTT. Translated, it gives CASSVQGGTEAFF.

This clone has a single count. The chain is built from TRBV25-1 and TRBJ2-3, with D possibly TRBD2 on 6 matching bases. Germline V gives CDR1 MGHDK, CDR2 SYGVNS. V was shortened by 7 bases and J by 2 bases, with 19 bases between the two germline ends. The CDR3 consists of 16 residues. The CDR3 reads CASTSGLRGLTDTQYF. The CDR3 coding sequence is TGTGCCAGCACGAGCGGGTTGCGGGGACTCACAGATACGCAGTATTTT.

The J gene is TRBJ2-3, the V gene TRBV9; possible D gene TRBD2, 7 bases. Looked up from germline, CDR1 is SGDLS and CDR2 is YYNGEE. The CDR3 is 15 amino acids. The V gene lost 0 bases and the J gene lost 3 bases, with 11 bases spanning the gap. The DNA of the CDR3 is TGTGCCAGCAGCGTAGCCGGGGGGCATACAGATACGCAGTATTTT. Translated: CASSVAGGHTDTQYF.

The chain combines TRBV6-1 with TRBJ2-7; TRBD2 matches 9 bases. The ends lost 5 bases at V and 3 bases at J; junction bases unmatched: 8. The CDR3 sequence is 15 residues long. CDR1 and CDR2 from the germline V gene are MNHNS and SASEGT. The CDR3 nucleotides read TGTGCCAGCAGTCCCCAGAGAGCGGGGGGCTACGAGCAGTACTTC. Translation: CASSPQRAGGYEQYF.

The chain links TRBV4-3 to TRBJ2-7; D possibly corresponds to TRBD2 (5 bases). The CDR3 totals 15 residues. From germline, CDR1 is LGHNA and CDR2 YSLEER. V was pared by 4 bases and J by 6 bases, with 19 bases between. CDR3 nucleotides: TGCGCCAGCAGCCCAGTGGCGGGCCTCATCCTCGAGCAGTACTTC. The encoded protein is CASSPVAGLILEQYF.

The chain uses TRBV9 and TRBJ2-1; 10 positions agree with TRBD2. The V gene end was trimmed by 6 bases and the J gene end by 4 bases; junction bases not matched to a gene: 10. Germline V gene lookup returns CDR1 SGDLS and CDR2 YYNGEE. CDR3 length equals 16 residues. The CDR3 nucleotides are TGTGCCAGCACCCCACGGGTAGCGGGGGGATACAATGAGCAGTTCTTC. It translates to CASTPRVAGGYNEQFF.

Points on this clone: The junction departs from germline at one end; a sequencing error may be responsible. V is TRBV15 and J is TRBJ1-2, with D tentatively TRBD1 (5 bases). CDR3 length: 13 residues. In germline, CDR1 is LNHNV, CDR2 YYDKDF (reference sequence). CDR3 DNA: TGTGCCACCAGCAGGACTATAGCGGGGCCCCAAGCCTTC. It encodes CATSRTIAGPQAF.

This clone was observed once. This chain links TRBV25-1 with TRBJ1-4, with unresolved D. The CDR3 is 15 amino acids. The V gene's germline CDR1 is MGHDK and CDR2 SYGVNS. V was trimmed by 2 bases and J by 4 bases, leaving 11 bases between them. CDR3 protein: CASSEEGGGNEKLFF. The CDR3, as DNA: TGTGCCAGCAGTGAAGAAGGAGGAGGTAATGAAAAACTGTTTTTT.

The rearrangement joins TRBV9 to TRBJ2-1; D unresolved. Germline CDR1 SGDLS, CDR2 YYNGEE. V was pared by 3 bases and J by 9 bases, with 13 bases between. The CDR3 totals 13 residues. CDR3 sequence reads: CASSAPNLGEQFF. CDR3 nucleotides: TGTGCCAGCAGCGCCCCCAACTTGGGTGAGCAGTTCTTC.

J is TRBJ1-2 and V is TRBV7-9; D gene ambiguous. CDR1 and CDR2 from the germline V gene are SEHNR and FQNEAQ (reference sequence). The CDR3 runs to 14 residues. The V gene lost 0 bases and the J gene lost 8 bases, with 13 bases spanning the gap. The CDR3 DNA is TGTGCCAGCAGCTTAGCGGGTGGACCGGCGGGCTACACCTTC. Encoded protein: CASSLAGGPAGYTF.

This clone was counted a single time. The chain uses TRBV5-6 and TRBJ1-6; D call uncertain. The ends were cut back, 0 bases at V and 3 bases at J, with 4 bases in the middle. CDR1 SGHDT and CDR2 YYEEEE come from the germline V gene. This CDR3 is 14 amino acids long. The CDR3 nucleotides read TGTGCCAGCAGCTTGGGACACTATAATTCACCCCTCCACTTT. Amino acid sequence: CASSLGHYNSPLHF.

Only one count was recorded for this clone. The rearrangement links TRBV9 to TRBJ1-3; no reliable D call. The germline gives CDR1 SGDLS, CDR2 YYNGEE. The CDR3 has 16 amino acids. The V gene lost 0 bases and the J gene lost 8 bases, with 18 bases spanning the gap. The CDR3 region has the DNA TGTGCCAGCAGCGTAGCCCCCACCGCGGTCCAAGACACCATATATTTT. Translating it yields CASSVAPTAVQDTIYF.

As to this clone: At one of its ends the junction is not consistent with the germline gene, which may arise from a read error. The rearrangement uses TRBV6-1 and TRBJ2-3; 8 bases map to TRBD1. The CDR3 is 11 residues long. Germline CDR1 MNHNS, CDR2 SASEGT. CDR3 bases: TGTGCCAGCAGTGAAGGACCGGGACAGGATTTT. Translating it yields CASSEGPGQDF.

The chain joins TRBV5-1 to TRBJ2-1; tentatively, D is TRBD2 (6 bases). Germline loops: CDR1 SGHRS, CDR2 YFSETQ. CDR3 length equals 12 residues. V was clipped by 4 bases and J by 9 bases, with 11 bases between them. The CDR3 bases are TGCGCCAGCAGCGGGGGGTTGCGTGAGCAGTTCTTC. This encodes CASSGGLREQFF.

On this clone: Other DNA sequences in this specimen translate into the identical CDR3. The rearrangement links TRBV5-6 to TRBJ2-5, with 12 bases aligning to TRBD2. This CDR3 spans 15 amino acids. CDR1 and CDR2 from the germline V gene are SGHDT and YYEEEE. J gave up 5 bases and V 1 base, and 3 bases lay outside the gene matches. The CDR3 sequence is CASSLRLAGVETQYF. The CDR3 region has the DNA TGTGCCAGCAGCTTGAGACTAGCGGGAGTTGAGACCCAGTACTTC.